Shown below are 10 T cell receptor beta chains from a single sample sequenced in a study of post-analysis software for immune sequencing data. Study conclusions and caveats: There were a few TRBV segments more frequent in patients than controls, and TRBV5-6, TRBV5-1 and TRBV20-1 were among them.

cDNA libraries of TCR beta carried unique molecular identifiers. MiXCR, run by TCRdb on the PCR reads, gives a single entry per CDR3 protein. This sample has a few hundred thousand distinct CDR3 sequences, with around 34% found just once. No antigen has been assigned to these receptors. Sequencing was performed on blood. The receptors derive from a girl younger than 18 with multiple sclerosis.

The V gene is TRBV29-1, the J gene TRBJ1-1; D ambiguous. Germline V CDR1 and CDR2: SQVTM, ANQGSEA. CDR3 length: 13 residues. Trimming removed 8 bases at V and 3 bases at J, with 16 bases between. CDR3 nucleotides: TGCAGCCATATCAAGGGCCGCGACACTGAAGCTTTCTTT. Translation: CSHIKGRDTEAFF.

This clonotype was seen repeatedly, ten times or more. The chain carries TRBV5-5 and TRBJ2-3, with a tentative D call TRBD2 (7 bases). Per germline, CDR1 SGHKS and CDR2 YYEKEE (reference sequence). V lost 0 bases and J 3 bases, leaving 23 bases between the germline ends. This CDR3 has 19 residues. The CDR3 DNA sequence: TGTGCCAGCAGCTTGGCCTGGGGGGGCGCTAAGATCCGGACAGATACGCAGTATTTT. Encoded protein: CASSLAWGGAKIRTDTQYF.

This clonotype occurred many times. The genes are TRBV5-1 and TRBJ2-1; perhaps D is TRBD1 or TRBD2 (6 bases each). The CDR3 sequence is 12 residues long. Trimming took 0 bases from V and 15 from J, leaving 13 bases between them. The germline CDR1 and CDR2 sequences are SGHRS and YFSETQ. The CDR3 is CASSLDGGTRFF. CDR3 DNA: TGCGCCAGCAGCTTGGACGGGGGCACGCGGTTCTTC.

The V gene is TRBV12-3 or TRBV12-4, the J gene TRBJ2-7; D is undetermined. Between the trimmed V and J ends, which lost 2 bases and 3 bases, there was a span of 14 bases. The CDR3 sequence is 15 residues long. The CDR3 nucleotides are TGTGCCAGCAGTTTATCGGGTGGGCAGGACTACGAGCAGTACTTC. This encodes CASSLSGGQDYEQYF.

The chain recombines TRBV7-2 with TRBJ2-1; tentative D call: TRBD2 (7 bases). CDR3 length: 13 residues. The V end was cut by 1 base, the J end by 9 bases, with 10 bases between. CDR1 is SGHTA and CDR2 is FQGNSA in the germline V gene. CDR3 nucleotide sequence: TGTGCCAGCAGCTTAGAGGGGGGGTCTGAGCAGTTCTTC. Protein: CASSLEGGSEQFF.

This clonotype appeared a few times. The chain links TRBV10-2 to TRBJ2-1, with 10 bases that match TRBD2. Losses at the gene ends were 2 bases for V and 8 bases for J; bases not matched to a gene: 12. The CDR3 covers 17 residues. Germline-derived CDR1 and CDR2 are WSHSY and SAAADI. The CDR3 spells CASSEPTSGGAMDEQFF. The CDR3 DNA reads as TGCGCCAGCAGTGAGCCAACGAGCGGGGGGGCGATGGATGAGCAGTTCTTC.

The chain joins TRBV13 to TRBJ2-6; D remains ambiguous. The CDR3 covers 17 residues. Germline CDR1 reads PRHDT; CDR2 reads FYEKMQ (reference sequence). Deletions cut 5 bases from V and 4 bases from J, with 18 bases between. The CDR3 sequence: CASSPRFHNVGANVLTF. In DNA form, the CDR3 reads TGTGCCAGCAGCCCCCGGTTCCACAACGTCGGGGCCAACGTCCTGACTTTC. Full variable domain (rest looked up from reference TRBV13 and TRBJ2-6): AAGVIQSPRHLIKEKRETATLKCYPIPRHDTVYWYQQGPGQDPQFLISFYEKMQSDKGSIPDRFSAQQFSDYHSELNMSSLELGDSALYFCASSPRFHNVGANVLTFGAGSRLTVL.

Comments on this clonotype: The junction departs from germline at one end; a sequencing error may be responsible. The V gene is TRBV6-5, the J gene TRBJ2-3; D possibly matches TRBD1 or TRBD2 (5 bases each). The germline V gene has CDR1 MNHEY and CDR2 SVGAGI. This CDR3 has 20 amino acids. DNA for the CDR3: TGTGCCGGCAGTTACACTACTAGGGGCGCCACCAAACGAAGCACAGATACGCAGTATTTT. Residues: CAGSYTTRGATKRSTDTQYF.

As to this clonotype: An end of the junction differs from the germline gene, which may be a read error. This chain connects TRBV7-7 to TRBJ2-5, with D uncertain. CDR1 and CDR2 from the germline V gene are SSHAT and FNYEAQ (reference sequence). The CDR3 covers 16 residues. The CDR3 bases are TGTGCTAGCAGCTCCACTTCACAGTTTGGCCAAGAGACCCAGTACTTC. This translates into CASSSTSQFGQETQYF. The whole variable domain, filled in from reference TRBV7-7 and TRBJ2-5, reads GAGVSQSPRYKVTKRGQDVTLRCDPISSHATLYWYQQALGQGPEFLTYFNYEAQPDKSGLPSDRFSAERPEGSISTLTIQRTEQRDSAMYRCASSSTSQFGQETQYFGPGTRLLVL.

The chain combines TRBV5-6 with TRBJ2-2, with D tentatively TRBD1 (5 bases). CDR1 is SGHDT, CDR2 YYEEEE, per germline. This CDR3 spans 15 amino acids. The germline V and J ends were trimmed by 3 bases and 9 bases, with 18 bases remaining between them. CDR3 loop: CASSWGQELVRELFF. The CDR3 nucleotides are TGTGCCAGCAGCTGGGGCCAGGAACTGGTCAGGGAGCTGTTTTTT.